Given below is one T cell receptor beta chain in context. The data belong to a study of shared clonotypes between healthy human individuals. Sequenced by immunoSEQ multiplex PCR; TCRdb stores in-frame clones only, minus some. The data show 650,000 to 750,000 clones, 55% to 75% seen once. The sequenced material came from memory CD4+ T cells sorted from blood. Stated subset: CD45RA-negative fraction. The source of this sequence is a woman aged 30 to 39 in good health.

The CDR3 bases are TGTGCCAGCAGTTTGAGGGGGTCTGGCAATGAGCAGTTCTTC. Protein: CASSLRGSGNEQFF. The V gene is TRBV28, the J gene TRBJ2-1, with D possibly being TRBD1 (6 bases). The germline V gene encodes CDR1 MDHEN and CDR2 SYDVKM. Trimming took off 3 bases at V and 6 bases at J, with 12 bases between the two ends. The CDR3 is 14 amino acids. Combining the CDR3 with reference TRBV28 and TRBJ2-1 gives the whole variable domain DVKVTQSSRYLVKRTGEKVFLECVQDMDHENMFWYRQDPGLGLRLIYFSYDVKMKEKGDIPEGYSVSREKKERFSLILESASTNQTSMYLCASSLRGSGNEQFFGPGTRLTVL.